The next 26 T cell receptor beta chains were all read from a single sample in a study of shared clonotypes between healthy human individuals. The table came from immunoSEQ multiplex PCR; TCRdb's copy has only in-frame clones and leaves some out. The sample has about 1,500,000 clones, around 97% seen once. Sequences were obtained from naive CD4+ T cells sorted from blood. The subset was: CD45RA+ positively selected. The receptor set was obtained from a young man in good health.

This clone was counted once. This chain joins TRBV18 and TRBJ2-1; D uncertain. V was cut by 1 base and J by 4 bases, with 5 bases left in between. The CDR3 sequence is 13 residues long. The germline gives CDR1 KGHSH, CDR2 LQKENI. The CDR3 spells CASSPQEYNEQFF. The DNA for the CDR3 is TGTGCCAGCTCACCACAAGAGTACAATGAGCAGTTCTTC.

Only one count was recorded for this clone. J is TRBJ2-5 and V is TRBV6-5; 8 nucleotides agree with TRBD1. Germline V gives CDR1 MNHEY, CDR2 SVGAGI. The length of the CDR3 is 15 residues. Germline trimming cut 5 bases from V and 4 bases from J; bases unmatched to any gene: 9. Written as DNA, the CDR3 is TGTGCCAGCAGTCGCGCCAGGGGGCGTCGAGAGACCCAGTACTTC. Residues: CASSRARGRRETQYF.

The V and J genes are TRBV10-2 and TRBJ1-5; D not certain. Germline lookup yields CDR1 WSHSY and CDR2 SAAADI. V shed 7 bases and J shed 3 bases, with 13 bases lying between them. The CDR3 length is 14 residues. This CDR3 is CASTRGIPNQPQHF. DNA for the CDR3: TGCGCCAGCACAAGAGGTATACCCAATCAGCCCCAGCATTTT.

The chain has TRBV7-2 and TRBJ1-2; D gene uncertain. Per germline, CDR1 SGHTA and CDR2 FQGNSA. This CDR3 is built from 13 residues. The germline V and J ends were trimmed by 3 bases and 9 bases, with 14 bases remaining between them. The CDR3 DNA reads TGTGCCAGCAGCTTTACGAGCTCCGAACGCTACACCTTC. It codes for CASSFTSSERYTF.

V and J are TRBV28 and TRBJ1-5; D not resolved. The CDR3 is 12 amino acids. Trimming stripped 4 bases from V and 9 bases from J, with 10 bases between. CDR1 MDHEN and CDR2 SYDVKM come from the germline V gene. CDR3 protein: CASSSPPGPQHF. The DNA for the CDR3 is TGTGCCAGCAGTTCACCACCGGGGCCCCAGCATTTT.

The chain joins TRBV28 to TRBJ1-3; D uncertain. CDR3 size: 19 residues. Per the germline V gene, CDR1 is MDHEN and CDR2 is SYDVKM. The V and J ends lost 6 bases and 0 bases respectively, with 24 bases between them. The CDR3 region has the DNA TGTGCCAGCAGCTTCAGGATTTCCGCAAGACCGCTCTCTGGAAACACCATATATTTT. It yields the protein CASSFRISARPLSGNTIYF. Using reference TRBV28 and TRBJ1-3 for the parts outside the CDR3, the full variable domain is DVKVTQSSRYLVKRTGEKVFLECVQDMDHENMFWYRQDPGLGLRLIYFSYDVKMKEKGDIPEGYSVSREKKERFSLILESASTNQTSMYLCASSFRISARPLSGNTIYFGEGSWLTVV.

The V gene is TRBV4-1, the J gene TRBJ2-7, with D tentatively TRBD1 or TRBD2 (6 bases each). CDR1 MGHRA and CDR2 YSYEKL come from the germline V gene. V was cut by 1 base and J by 3 bases, with 13 bases left in between. The CDR3 totals 15 residues. The CDR3 region is CASSQVRGGLYEQYF. DNA for the CDR3: TGCGCCAGCAGCCAAGTTCGAGGGGGACTCTACGAGCAGTACTTC.

This clone showed up just once. CDR3 region: CAIRRGGMDTEAFF. In DNA form, the CDR3 reads TGTGCCATTCGCAGGGGAGGTATGGACACTGAAGCTTTCTTT. The chain carries TRBV19 and TRBJ1-1; D is perhaps TRBD1 (6 bases). Germline CDR1 LNHDA, CDR2 SQIVND (reference sequence). The CDR3 length is 14 residues. V was cut by 10 bases and J by 3 bases, with 18 bases left in between.

The chain couples TRBV5-1 to TRBJ2-7; 11 nucleotides line up with TRBD2. V shed 5 bases, J shed 2 bases, and the junction held 3 bases outside the gene matches. CDR1 is SGHRS, CDR2 YFSETQ, per germline. This CDR3 has 14 residues. The CDR3 is CASRLAGGPYEQYF. The CDR3 bases are TGCGCCAGCAGGCTAGCGGGAGGCCCCTACGAGCAGTACTTC.

The rearrangement uses TRBV19 and TRBJ2-1; 11 bases are a match to TRBD2. The CDR3 has 16 amino acids. Unmatched junction bases numbered 6, after V lost 5 bases and J lost 3 bases. Germline V CDR1 and CDR2: LNHDA, SQIVND (reference sequence). CDR3 amino acids: CASSSGLAEYYNEQFF. Here the CDR3 DNA reads TGTGCCAGTAGTTCGGGACTAGCGGAATACTACAATGAGCAGTTCTTC.

The chain carries TRBV4-1 and TRBJ2-7; no clear D. The germline CDR1 and CDR2 sequences are MGHRA and YSYEKL. Between the trimmed V and J ends, which lost 1 base and 4 bases, there was a span of 17 bases. The CDR3 contains 16 residues. The CDR3 coding sequence is TGCGCCAGCAGCCAAGGGCGGACCGGGTACAGATACGAGCAGTACTTC. This sequence encodes CASSQGRTGYRYEQYF.

The chain recombines TRBV19 with TRBJ1-1; no definite D call. The CDR3 has 15 residues. V gave up 3 bases and J gave up 1 base, with 12 bases separating them. Germline CDR1 reads LNHDA; CDR2 reads SQIVND (reference sequence). The CDR3 bases are TGTGCCAGTAGTATTCATGGCGGAAGGAACACTGAAGCTTTCTTT. Translating it yields CASSIHGGRNTEAFF.

V is TRBV10-1 and J is TRBJ1-3; D is uncertain. With 0 bases removed from V and 0 bases from J, the gap between germline ends came to 6 bases. The CDR3 totals 15 residues. Germline CDR1 is WNHNN and CDR2 is SYGVQD (reference sequence). In DNA form, the CDR3 reads TGCGCCAGCAGTGAGTCCCCGGTCTCTGGAAACACCATATATTTT. Amino acids: CASSESPVSGNTIYF.

V gene TRBV29-1 combines with J gene TRBJ2-3; TRBD2 is a possible D gene (5 bases). Germline lookup yields CDR1 SQVTM and CDR2 ANQGSEA. Trimming took 4 bases from V and 4 from J, leaving 12 bases between them. The CDR3 has 13 residues. The CDR3 is CSVGGLRADTQYF. In DNA, the CDR3 is TGCAGCGTTGGAGGACTTAGGGCAGATACGCAGTATTTT.

This clone was counted a single time. The V gene is TRBV2, the J gene TRBJ2-1; 14 bases align to TRBD2. Germline CDR1 and CDR2: SNHLY and FYNNEI. The length of the CDR3 is 16 residues. The V and J ends lost 7 bases and 4 bases, in that order; junction bases with no gene match: 6. The CDR3 spells CASTLGLAGGYNEQFF. DNA of the CDR3: TGTGCCAGCACTCTAGGACTAGCGGGAGGATACAATGAGCAGTTCTTC.

The chain links TRBV7-9 to TRBJ2-7; 8 positions match TRBD1. Trimming at V came to 6 bases and at J to 5 bases, leaving 6 bases not matched to a gene. The CDR3 runs 13 residues. Germline CDR1 SEHNR, CDR2 FQNEAQ (reference sequence). CDR3 nucleotide sequence: TGTGCCAGCAGGCGGACAGGGATCGACGAGCAGTACTTC. This gives the protein CASRRTGIDEQYF.

V is TRBV7-9 and J is TRBJ2-3, with 10 bases matching TRBD2. The length of the CDR3 is 17 residues. CDR1 and CDR2 from the germline V gene are SEHNR and FQNEAQ (reference sequence). Trimming took 5 bases from V and 2 from J; bases not matched to a gene: 10. CDR3 in amino acids: CASSLNRGLANTDTQYF. The CDR3 coding sequence is TGTGCCAGCAGCCTCAATCGGGGACTAGCGAACACAGATACGCAGTATTTT.

The chain is built from TRBV28 and TRBJ1-2; D possibly corresponds to TRBD1 (6 bases). Germline loops: CDR1 MDHEN, CDR2 SYDVKM. V shed 5 bases and J shed 4 bases, with 14 bases lying between them. CDR3 length: 14 residues. The CDR3 spells CASSAAGVGYGYTF. For the CDR3, the DNA is TGTGCCAGCAGTGCGGCAGGGGTCGGCTATGGCTACACCTTC.

The DNA of the CDR3 is TGTGCCAGCAGTGTTCTGCAGGCTCACAATGAGCAGTTCTTC. Translating it yields CASSVLQAHNEQFF. The gene calls are TRBV25-1 and TRBJ2-1, with unresolved D. CDR1 and CDR2 (germline): MGHDK, SYGVNS. This CDR3 region has 14 residues. V dropped 4 bases and J dropped 5 bases, with 12 bases sitting between them.

This clone was seen just once. The V gene is TRBV6-5, the J gene TRBJ2-7; TRBD2 matches 9 bases. This CDR3 is built from 15 residues. V shed 6 bases and J 4 bases; nucleotides not matched to a gene: 10. Germline-derived CDR1 and CDR2 are MNHEY and SVGAGI. This chain's CDR3 is CASRPTGGREYEQYF. CDR3 nucleotide sequence: TGTGCCAGCAGACCGACTGGCGGGAGGGAGTACGAGCAGTACTTC.

Note on this clone: Within the sample, other DNA sequences also encode this same CDR3. The V and J genes are TRBV5-4 and TRBJ1-1, with D possibly TRBD1 on 6 matching bases. The CDR3 contains 14 residues. CDR1 is SGHNT, CDR2 YYREEE, per germline (reference sequence). The V and J ends lost 4 bases and 1 base respectively, with 11 bases between them. The CDR3 sequence is CASSLGQRNTEAFF. CDR3 DNA: TGTGCCAGCAGCCTCGGACAGCGGAACACTGAAGCTTTCTTT.

J is TRBJ1-1 and V is TRBV5-8; TRBD1 is a possible D gene (5 bases). Germline CDR1 SGHTS, CDR2 YDEGEE. Trimming stripped 2 bases from V and 5 bases from J, with 16 bases between. The CDR3 is 15 amino acids. The CDR3 DNA reads as TGTGCCAGCAGCTTCAGGACAAGCCGGGGGACTGAAGCTTTCTTT. This gives the protein CASSFRTSRGTEAFF. Together with reference TRBV5-8 and TRBJ1-1, the CDR3 gives the full variable domain: EAGVTQSPTHLIKTRGQQATLRCSPISGHTSVYWYQQALGLGLQFLLWYDEGEERNRGNFPPRFSGRQFPNYSSELNVNALELEDSALYLCASSFRTSRGTEAFFGQGTRLTVV.

The J gene is TRBJ2-1, the V gene TRBV18, with TRBD2 matching 11 bases. This CDR3 spans 15 amino acids. The trim removed 3 bases at V and 7 bases at J, leaving 5 bases unmatched. The germline CDR1 and CDR2 sequences are KGHSH and LQKENI. CDR3 sequence: CASSPGTSGGNEQFF. In nucleotides, the CDR3 is TGTGCCAGCTCACCTGGGACTAGCGGAGGTAATGAGCAGTTCTTC.

This sequence joins TRBV10-2 and TRBJ2-1; 11 bases match TRBD2. The CDR3 loop spans 15 amino acids. J lost 4 bases, V lost 5 bases, and 4 bases had no gene match. CDR1 and CDR2 from the germline V gene are WSHSY and SAAADI. The CDR3 DNA sequence: TGCGCCAGCAGTAGGACTAGCGGGTTTTACAATGAGCAGTTCTTC. Its translation is CASSRTSGFYNEQFF.

The CDR3 DNA sequence: TGCGCCAGCAGTAGCGGGAGAGTTCAAGAGACCCAGTACTTC. Translation gives CASSSGRVQETQYF. The gene calls are TRBV10-2 and TRBJ2-5; 8 bases fit TRBD2. Germline assignment: CDR1 WSHSY and CDR2 SAAADI. The CDR3 contains 14 residues. V trimming: 5 bases; J trimming: 2 bases; junction bases outside the gene matches: 4.

A word on this clone: One end of the junction fails to match germline, which may point to a read error. The chain employs TRBV11-2 and TRBJ2-2; 7 bases match TRBD2. This CDR3 has 17 residues. Germline lookup yields CDR1 SGHAT and CDR2 FQNNGV. CDR3 residues: CASSHQSGTVNTGELFF. The CDR3 nucleotides are TGCGCCAGCAGCCATCAGAGCGGGACTGTGAACACCGGGGAGCTGTTTTTT.